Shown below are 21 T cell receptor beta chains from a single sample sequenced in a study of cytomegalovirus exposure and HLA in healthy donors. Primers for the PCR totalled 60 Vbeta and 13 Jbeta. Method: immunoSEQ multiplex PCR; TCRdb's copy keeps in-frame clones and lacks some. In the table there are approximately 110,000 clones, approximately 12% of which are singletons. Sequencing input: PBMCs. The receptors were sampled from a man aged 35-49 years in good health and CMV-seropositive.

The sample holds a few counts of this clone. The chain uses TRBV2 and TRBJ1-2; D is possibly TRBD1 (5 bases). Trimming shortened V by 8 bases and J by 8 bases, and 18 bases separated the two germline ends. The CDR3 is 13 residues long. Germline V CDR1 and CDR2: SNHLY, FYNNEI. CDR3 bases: TGTGCCAGCGGACCAACAAGGGGCTCCGGCTACACCTTC. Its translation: CASGPTRGSGYTF.

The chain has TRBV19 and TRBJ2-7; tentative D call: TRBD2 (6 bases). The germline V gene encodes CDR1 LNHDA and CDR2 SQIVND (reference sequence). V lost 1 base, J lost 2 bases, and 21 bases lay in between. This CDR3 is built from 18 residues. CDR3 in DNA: TGTGCCAGTAGTATAGCCTCCCTGCTTGGGGGGATTACCTACGAGCAGTACTTC. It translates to CASSIASLLGGITYEQYF.

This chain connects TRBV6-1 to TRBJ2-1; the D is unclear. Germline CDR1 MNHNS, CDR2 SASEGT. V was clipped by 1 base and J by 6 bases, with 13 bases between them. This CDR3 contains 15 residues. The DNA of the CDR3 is TGTGCCAGCAGTGAAGTAATCGCAGGTGTCAATGAGCAGTTCTTC. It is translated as CASSEVIAGVNEQFF.

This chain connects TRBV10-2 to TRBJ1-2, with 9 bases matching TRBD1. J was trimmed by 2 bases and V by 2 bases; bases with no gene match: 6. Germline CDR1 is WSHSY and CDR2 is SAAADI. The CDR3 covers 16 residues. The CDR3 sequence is CASSETGGGPNYGYTF. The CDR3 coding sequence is TGCGCCAGCAGTGAGACAGGGGGCGGGCCCAACTATGGCTACACCTTC.

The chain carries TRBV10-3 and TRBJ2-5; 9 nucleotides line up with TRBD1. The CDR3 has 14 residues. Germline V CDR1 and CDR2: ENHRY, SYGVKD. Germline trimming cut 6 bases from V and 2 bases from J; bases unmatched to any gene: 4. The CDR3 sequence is CAIRAQGAQETQYF. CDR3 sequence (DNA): TGTGCCATCAGAGCACAGGGGGCACAAGAGACCCAGTACTTC.

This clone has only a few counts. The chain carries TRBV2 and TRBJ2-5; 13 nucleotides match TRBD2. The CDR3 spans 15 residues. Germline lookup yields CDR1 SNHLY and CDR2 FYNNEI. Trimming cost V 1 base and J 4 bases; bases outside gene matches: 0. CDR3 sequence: CASSEGLAGGETQYF. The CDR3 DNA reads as TGTGCCAGCAGTGAAGGACTAGCGGGAGGAGAGACCCAGTACTTC. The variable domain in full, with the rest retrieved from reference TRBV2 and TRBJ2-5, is EPEVTQTPSHQVTQMGQEVILRCVPISNHLYFYWYRQILGQKVEFLVSFYNNEISEKSEIFDDQFSVERPDGSNFTLKIRSTKLEDSAMYFCASSEGLAGGETQYFGPGTRLLVL.

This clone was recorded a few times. CDR3 in DNA: TGTGCCAGCAGCCCGCGGACTTCAGGAAACACCATATATTTT. This translates into CASSPRTSGNTIYF. This rearrangement joins TRBV14 to TRBJ1-3, with unresolved D. This CDR3 is 14 amino acids long. From germline, CDR1 is SGHDN and CDR2 FVKESK. V lost 4 bases, J lost 4 bases, and 11 bases lay in between.

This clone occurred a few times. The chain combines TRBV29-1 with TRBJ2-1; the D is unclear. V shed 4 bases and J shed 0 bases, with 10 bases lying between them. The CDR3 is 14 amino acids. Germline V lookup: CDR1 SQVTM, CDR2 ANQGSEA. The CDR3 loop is CSVGQPSSYNEQFF. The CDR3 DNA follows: TGCAGCGTTGGACAACCGAGCTCCTACAATGAGCAGTTCTTC.

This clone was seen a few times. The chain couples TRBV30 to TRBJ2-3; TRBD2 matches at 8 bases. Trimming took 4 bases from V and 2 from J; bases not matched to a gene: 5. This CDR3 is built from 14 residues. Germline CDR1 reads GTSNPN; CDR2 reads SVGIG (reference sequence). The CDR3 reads CAWTRAGATDTQYF. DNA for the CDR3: TGTGCCTGGACCAGAGCGGGAGCCACAGATACGCAGTATTTT.

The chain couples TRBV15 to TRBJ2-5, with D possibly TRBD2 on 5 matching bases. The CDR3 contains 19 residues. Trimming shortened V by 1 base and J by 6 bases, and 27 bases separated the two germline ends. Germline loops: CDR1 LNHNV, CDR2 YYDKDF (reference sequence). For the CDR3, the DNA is TGTGCCACCAGCAGAGTGGATTCGGGTAGCGCCCAAGTCTTCCAGACCCAGTACTTC. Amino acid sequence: CATSRVDSGSAQVFQTQYF.

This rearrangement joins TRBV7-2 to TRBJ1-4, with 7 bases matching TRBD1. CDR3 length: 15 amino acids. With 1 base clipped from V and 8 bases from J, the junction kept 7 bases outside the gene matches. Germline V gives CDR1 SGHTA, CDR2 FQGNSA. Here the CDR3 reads CASSLDLGGREKLFF. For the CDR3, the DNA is TGTGCCAGCAGCTTAGACTTAGGGGGCAGAGAAAAACTGTTTTTT.

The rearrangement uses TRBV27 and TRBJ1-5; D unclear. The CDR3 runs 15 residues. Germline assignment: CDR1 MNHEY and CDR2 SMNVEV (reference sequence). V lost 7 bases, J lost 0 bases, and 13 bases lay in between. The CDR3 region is CASIRREYSNQPQHF. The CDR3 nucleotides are TGTGCCAGCATCAGGAGGGAATATAGCAATCAGCCCCAGCATTTT.

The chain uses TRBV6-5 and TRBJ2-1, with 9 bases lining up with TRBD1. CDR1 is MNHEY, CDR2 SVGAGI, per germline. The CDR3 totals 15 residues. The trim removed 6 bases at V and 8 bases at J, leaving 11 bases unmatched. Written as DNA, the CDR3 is TGTGCCAGCAGCGTACAGGGGGCGCGATTCTATGAGCAGTTCTTC. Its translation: CASSVQGARFYEQFF.

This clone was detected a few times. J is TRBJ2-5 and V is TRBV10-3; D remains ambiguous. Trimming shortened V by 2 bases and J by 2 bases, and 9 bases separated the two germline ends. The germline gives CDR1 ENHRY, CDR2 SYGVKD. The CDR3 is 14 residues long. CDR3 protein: CAISEALGQETQYF. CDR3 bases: TGTGCCATCAGTGAGGCTCTAGGACAAGAGACCCAGTACTTC.

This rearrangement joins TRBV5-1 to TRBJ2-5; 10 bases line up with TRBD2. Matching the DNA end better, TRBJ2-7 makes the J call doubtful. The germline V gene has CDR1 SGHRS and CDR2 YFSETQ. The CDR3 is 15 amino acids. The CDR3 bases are TGCGCCAGCAGCCAAACCGGGACTAGCGTATACGAGCAGTACTTC. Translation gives CASSQTGTSVYEQYF.

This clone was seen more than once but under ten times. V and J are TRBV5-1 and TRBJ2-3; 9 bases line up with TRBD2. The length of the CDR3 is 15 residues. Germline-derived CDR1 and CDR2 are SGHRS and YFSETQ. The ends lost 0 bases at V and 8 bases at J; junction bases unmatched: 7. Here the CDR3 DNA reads TGCGCCAGCAGCTTGGGGCTAGCGGGGCCAGGTACGCAGTATTTT. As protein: CASSLGLAGPGTQYF. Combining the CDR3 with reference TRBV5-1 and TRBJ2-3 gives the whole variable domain KAGVTQTPRYLIKTRGQQVTLSCSPISGHRSVSWYQQTPGQGLQFLFEYFSETQRNKGNFPGRFSGRQFSNSRSEMNVSTLELGDSALYLCASSLGLAGPGTQYFGPGTRLTVL.

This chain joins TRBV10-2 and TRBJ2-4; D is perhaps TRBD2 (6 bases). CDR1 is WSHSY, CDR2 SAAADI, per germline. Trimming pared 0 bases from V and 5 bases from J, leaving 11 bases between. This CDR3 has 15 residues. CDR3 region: CASSESGGAQNIQYF. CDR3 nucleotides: TGCGCCAGCAGTGAGTCGGGGGGTGCGCAAAACATTCAGTACTTC.

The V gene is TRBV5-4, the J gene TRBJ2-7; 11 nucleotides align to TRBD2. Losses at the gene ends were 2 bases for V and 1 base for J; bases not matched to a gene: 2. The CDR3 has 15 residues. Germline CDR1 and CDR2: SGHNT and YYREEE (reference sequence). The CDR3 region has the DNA TGTGCCAGCAGCTTTCTAGCGGGAGGTTCCTACGAGCAGTACTTC. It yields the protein CASSFLAGGSYEQYF. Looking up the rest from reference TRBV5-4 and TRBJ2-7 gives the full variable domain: ETGVTQSPTHLIKTRGQQVTLRCSSQSGHNTVSWYQQALGQGPQFIFQYYREEENGRGNFPPRFSGLQFPNYSSELNVNALELDDSALYLCASSFLAGGSYEQYFGPGTRLTVT.

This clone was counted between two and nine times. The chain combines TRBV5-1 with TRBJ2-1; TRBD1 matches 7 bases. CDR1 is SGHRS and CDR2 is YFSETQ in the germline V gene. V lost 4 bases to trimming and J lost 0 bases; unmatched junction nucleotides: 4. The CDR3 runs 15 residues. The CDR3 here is CASSLGQSSYNEQFF. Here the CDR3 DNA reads TGCGCCAGCAGCCTGGGACAGAGCTCCTACAATGAGCAGTTCTTC.

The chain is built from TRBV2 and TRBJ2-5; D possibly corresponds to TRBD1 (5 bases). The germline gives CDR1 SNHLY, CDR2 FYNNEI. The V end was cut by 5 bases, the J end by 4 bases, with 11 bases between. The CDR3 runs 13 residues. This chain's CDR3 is CASSKRQLETQYF. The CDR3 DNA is TGTGCCAGCAGTAAAAGACAGCTAGAGACCCAGTACTTC.

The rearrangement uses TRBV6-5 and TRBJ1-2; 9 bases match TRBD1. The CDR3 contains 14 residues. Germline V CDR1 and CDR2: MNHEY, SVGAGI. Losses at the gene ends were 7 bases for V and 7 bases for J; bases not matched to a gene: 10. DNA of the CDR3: TGTGCCAGCACCCACACACAGGGGGCGGCTGGCTACACCTTC. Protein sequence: CASTHTQGAAGYTF.